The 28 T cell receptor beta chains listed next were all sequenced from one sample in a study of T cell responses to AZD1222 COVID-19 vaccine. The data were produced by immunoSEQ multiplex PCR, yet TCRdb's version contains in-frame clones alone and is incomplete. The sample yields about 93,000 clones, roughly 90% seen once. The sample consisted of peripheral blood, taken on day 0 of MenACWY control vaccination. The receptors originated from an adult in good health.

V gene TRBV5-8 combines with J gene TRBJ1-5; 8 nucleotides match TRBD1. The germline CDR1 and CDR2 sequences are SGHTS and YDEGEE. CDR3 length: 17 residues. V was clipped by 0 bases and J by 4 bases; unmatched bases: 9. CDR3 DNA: TGTGCCAGCAGCTTGGGTATATGGACAGGGCCGAATCAGCCCCAGCATTTT. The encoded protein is CASSLGIWTGPNQPQHF.

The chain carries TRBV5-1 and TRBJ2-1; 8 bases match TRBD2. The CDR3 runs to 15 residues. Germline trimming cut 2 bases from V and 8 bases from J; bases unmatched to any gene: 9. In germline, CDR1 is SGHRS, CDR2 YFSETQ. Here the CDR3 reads CASSFPGLGVYEQFF. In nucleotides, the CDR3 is TGCGCCAGCAGCTTTCCGGGACTAGGGGTCTATGAGCAGTTCTTC.

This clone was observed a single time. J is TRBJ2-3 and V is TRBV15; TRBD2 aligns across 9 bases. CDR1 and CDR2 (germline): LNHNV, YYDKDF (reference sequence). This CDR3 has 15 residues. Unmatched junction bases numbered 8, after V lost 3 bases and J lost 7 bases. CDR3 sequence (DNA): TGTGCCACCAGCAGGGGGCGGGGGGGCTCGAATACGCAGTATTTT. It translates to CATSRGRGGSNTQYF. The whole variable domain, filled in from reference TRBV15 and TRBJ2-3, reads DAMVIQNPRYQVTQFGKPVTLSCSQTLNHNVMYWYQQKSSQAPKLLFHYYDKDFNNEADTPDNFQSRRPNTSFCFLDIRSPGLGDTAMYLCATSRGRGGSNTQYFGPGTRLTVL.

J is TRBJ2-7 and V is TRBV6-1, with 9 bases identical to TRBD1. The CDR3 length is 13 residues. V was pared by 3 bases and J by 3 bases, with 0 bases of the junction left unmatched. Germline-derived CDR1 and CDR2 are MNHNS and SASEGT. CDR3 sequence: CASSEDRGYEQYF. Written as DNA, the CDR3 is TGTGCCAGCAGTGAGGACAGGGGCTACGAGCAGTACTTC.

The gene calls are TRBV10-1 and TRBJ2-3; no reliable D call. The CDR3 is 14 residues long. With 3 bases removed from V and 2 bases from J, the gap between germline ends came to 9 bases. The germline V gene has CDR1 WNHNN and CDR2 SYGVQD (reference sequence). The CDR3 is CASSDGGPTDTQYF. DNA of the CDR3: TGCGCCAGCAGTGACGGTGGGCCCACAGATACGCAGTATTTT.

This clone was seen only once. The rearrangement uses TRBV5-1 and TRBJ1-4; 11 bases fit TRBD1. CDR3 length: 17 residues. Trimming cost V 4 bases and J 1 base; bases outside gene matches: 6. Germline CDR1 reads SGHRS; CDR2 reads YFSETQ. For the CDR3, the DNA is TGCGCCAGCAGCCCAGGGGACAGGGGGGAAACTAATGAAAAACTGTTTTTT. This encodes CASSPGDRGETNEKLFF.

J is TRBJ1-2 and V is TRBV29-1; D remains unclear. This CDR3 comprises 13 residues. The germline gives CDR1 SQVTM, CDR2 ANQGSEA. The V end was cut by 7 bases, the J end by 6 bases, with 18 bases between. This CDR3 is CSAIGRERDGYTF. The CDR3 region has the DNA TGCAGCGCGATCGGACGTGAGAGGGATGGCTACACCTTC.

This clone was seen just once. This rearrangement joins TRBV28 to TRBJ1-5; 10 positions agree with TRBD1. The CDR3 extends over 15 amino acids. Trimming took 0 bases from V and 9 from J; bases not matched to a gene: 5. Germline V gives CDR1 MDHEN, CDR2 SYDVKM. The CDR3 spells CASSLWGQGYGPQHF. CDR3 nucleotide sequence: TGTGCCAGCAGTTTATGGGGACAGGGGTATGGGCCCCAGCATTTT.

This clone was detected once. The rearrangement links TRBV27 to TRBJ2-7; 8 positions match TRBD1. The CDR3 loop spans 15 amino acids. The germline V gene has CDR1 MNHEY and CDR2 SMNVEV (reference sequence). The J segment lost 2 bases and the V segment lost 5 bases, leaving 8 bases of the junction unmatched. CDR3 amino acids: CASSQPRQGPYEQYF. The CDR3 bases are TGTGCCAGCAGTCAACCGCGACAGGGGCCCTACGAGCAGTACTTC.

The CDR3 DNA reads as TGTGCCAGCAGTTACTCGGGGCGGGGAGCAGATACGCAGTATTTT. Its translation is CASSYSGRGADTQYF. The chain links TRBV6-5 to TRBJ2-3; weak D call: TRBD2 (6 bases). The V end lost 0 bases, the J end lost 4 bases, and 11 bases lay between the germline ends. Per the germline V gene, CDR1 is MNHEY and CDR2 is SVGAGI. The CDR3 is 15 residues long.

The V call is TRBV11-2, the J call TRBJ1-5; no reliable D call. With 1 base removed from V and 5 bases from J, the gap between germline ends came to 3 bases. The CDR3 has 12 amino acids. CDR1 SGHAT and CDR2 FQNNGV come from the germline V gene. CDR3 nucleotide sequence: TGTGCCAGCAGCTTAGGTCATCAGCCCCAGCATTTT. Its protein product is CASSLGHQPQHF.

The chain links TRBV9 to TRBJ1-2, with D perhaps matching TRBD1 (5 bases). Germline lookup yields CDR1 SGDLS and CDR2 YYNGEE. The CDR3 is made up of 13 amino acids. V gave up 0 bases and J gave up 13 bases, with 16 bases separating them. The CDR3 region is CASSVAGLDEATF. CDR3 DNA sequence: TGTGCCAGCAGCGTAGCAGGGTTGGATGAGGCCACCTTC.

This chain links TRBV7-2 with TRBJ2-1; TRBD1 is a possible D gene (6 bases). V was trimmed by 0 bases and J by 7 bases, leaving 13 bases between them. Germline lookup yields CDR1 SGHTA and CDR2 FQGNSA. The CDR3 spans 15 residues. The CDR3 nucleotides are TGTGCCAGCAGCTTAGCTGGGACAAGGGCGAATGAGCAGTTCTTC. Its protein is CASSLAGTRANEQFF.

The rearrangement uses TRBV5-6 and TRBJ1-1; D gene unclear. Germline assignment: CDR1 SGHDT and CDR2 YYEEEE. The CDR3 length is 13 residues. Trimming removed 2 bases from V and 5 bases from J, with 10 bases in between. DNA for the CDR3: TGTGCCAGCAGCTTCGTACGGGAAACTGAAGCTTTCTTT. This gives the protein CASSFVRETEAFF.

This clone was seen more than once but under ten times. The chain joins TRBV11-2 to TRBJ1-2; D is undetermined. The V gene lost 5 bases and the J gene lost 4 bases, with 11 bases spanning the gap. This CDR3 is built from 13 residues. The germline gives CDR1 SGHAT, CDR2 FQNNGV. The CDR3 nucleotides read TGTGCCAGCAGCGCTACATCGCGCTATGGCTACACCTTC. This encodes CASSATSRYGYTF.

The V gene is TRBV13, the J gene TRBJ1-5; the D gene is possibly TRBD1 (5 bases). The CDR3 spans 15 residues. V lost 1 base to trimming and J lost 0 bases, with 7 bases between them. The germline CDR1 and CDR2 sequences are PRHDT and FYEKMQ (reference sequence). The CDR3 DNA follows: TGTGCCAGCAGCTTAGCCAGGGATAGCAATCAGCCCCAGCATTTT. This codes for CASSLARDSNQPQHF.

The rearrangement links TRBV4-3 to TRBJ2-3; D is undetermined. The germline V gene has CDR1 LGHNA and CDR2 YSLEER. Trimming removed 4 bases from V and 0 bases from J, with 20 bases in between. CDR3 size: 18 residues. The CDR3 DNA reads TGCGCCAGCAGCCGCCAATTCTATTCGAACCCTAGCACAGATACGCAGTATTTT. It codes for CASSRQFYSNPSTDTQYF.

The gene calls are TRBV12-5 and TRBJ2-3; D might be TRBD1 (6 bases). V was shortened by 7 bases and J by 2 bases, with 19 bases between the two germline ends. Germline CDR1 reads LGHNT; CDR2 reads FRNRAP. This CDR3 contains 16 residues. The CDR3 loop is CASDPGTPHPTDTQYF. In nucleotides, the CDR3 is TGTGCTAGTGACCCCGGGACACCACATCCCACAGATACGCAGTATTTT.

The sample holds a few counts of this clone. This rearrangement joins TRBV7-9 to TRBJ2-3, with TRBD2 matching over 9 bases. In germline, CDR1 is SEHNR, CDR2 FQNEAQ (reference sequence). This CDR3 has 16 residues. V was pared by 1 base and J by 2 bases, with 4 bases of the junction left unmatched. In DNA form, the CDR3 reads TGTGCCAGCAGCTTAGGGCTAGCGGGGCTCACAGATACGCAGTATTTT. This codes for CASSLGLAGLTDTQYF.

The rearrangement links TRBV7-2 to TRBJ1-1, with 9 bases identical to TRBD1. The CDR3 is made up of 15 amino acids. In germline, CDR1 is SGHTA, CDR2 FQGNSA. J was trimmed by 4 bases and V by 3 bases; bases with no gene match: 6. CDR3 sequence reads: CASSLSMTGGTEAFF. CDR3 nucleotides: TGTGCCAGCAGCTTGAGTATGACAGGGGGCACTGAAGCTTTCTTT.

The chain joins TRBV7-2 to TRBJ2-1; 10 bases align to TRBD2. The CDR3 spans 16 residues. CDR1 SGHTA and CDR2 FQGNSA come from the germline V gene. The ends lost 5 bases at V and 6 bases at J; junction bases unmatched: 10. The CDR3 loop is CASSPLAGGPGNEQFF. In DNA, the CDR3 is TGTGCCAGCAGCCCTTTAGCGGGGGGCCCGGGCAATGAGCAGTTCTTC.

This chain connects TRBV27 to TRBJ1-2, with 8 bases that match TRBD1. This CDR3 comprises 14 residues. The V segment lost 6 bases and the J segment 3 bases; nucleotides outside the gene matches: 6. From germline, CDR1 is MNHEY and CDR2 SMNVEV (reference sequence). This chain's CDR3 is CASRKQGVDYGYTF. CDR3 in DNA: TGTGCCAGCAGAAAACAGGGGGTGGACTATGGCTACACCTTC.

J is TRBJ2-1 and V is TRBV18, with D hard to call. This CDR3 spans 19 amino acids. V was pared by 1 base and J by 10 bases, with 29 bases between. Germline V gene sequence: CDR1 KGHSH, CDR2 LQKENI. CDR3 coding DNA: TGTGCCAGCTCACCACTGTCAACCGCCCGAGCTCCAACTAAAGGGGAGCAGTTCTTC. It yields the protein CASSPLSTARAPTKGEQFF.

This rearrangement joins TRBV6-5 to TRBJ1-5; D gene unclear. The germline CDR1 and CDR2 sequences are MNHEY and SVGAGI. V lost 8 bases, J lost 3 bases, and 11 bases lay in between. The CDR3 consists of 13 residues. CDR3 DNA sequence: TGTGCCAGCCGGACCGGGTACAATCAGCCCCAGCATTTT. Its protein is CASRTGYNQPQHF.

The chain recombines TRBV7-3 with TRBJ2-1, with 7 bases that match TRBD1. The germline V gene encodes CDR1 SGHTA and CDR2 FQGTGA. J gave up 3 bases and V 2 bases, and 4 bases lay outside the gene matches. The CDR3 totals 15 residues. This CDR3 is CASSLGQAHYNEQFF. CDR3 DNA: TGTGCCAGCAGCTTAGGACAGGCCCACTACAATGAGCAGTTCTTC. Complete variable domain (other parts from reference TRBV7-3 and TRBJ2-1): GAGVSQTPSNKVTEKGKYVELRCDPISGHTALYWYRQSLGQGPEFLIYFQGTGAADDSGLPNDRFFAVRPEGSVSTLKIQRTERGDSAVYLCASSLGQAHYNEQFFGPGTRLTVL.

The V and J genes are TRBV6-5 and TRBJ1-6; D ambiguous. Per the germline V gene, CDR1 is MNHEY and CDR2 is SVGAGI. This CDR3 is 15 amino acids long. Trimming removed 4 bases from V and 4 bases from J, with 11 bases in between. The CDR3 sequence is CASSSDAGYNSPLHF. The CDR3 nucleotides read TGTGCCAGCAGTTCGGACGCAGGTTATAATTCACCCCTCCACTTT.

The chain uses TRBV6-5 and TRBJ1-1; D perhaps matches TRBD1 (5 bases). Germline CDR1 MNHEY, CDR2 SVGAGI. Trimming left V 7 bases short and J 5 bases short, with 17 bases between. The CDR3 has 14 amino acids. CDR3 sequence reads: CASTREGRGTEAFF. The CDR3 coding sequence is TGTGCCAGCACCCGGGAGGGGCGAGGGACTGAAGCTTTCTTT.

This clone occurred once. CDR3 in amino acids: CATRQGVSREQFF. The CDR3 DNA reads TGTGCCACCAGGCAGGGGGTGAGTAGAGAGCAGTTCTTC. The chain joins TRBV24-1 to TRBJ2-1; 7 bases match TRBD1. This CDR3 contains 13 residues. CDR1 KGHDR and CDR2 SFDVKD come from the germline V gene. The J segment lost 10 bases and the V segment lost 7 bases, leaving 9 bases of the junction unmatched.